The 18 T cell receptor beta chains given below trace back to one sample, sequenced in a study of blood T cell repertoires in COVID-19. Method: immunoSEQ multiplex PCR; TCRdb's copy keeps in-frame clones and lacks some. This sample carries over 200,000 clones, around four fifths of them seen once, and the ten largest clones take about 2.5%. Specimen: peripheral blood. All receptors come from a woman between 35 and 50 years old with active or convalescent COVID-19.

The chain carries TRBV11-2 and TRBJ1-6; TRBD1 matches at 8 bases. There are 16 residues in the CDR3. Germline CDR1 SGHAT, CDR2 FQNNGV. The J segment lost 9 bases and the V segment lost 1 base, leaving 8 bases of the junction unmatched. The CDR3 spells CASSLVQGAQGSPLHF. DNA for the CDR3: TGTGCCAGCAGCTTAGTCCAGGGGGCGCAGGGTTCACCCCTCCACTTT.

CDR3 region: CASSQVGSDGYTF. DNA for the CDR3: TGTGCCAGCAGCCAAGTGGGGAGTGATGGCTACACCTTC. The J gene is TRBJ1-2, the V gene TRBV6-6, with unresolved D. The CDR3 contains 13 residues. Germline V gives CDR1 MNHNY, CDR2 SVGAGI (reference sequence). Trimming removed 6 bases from V and 6 bases from J, with 14 bases in between.

In DNA, the CDR3 is TGTGCCAGCAGCTTGGTGGGCGGGCCGGGGGGCTACACCTTC. Amino acid sequence: CASSLVGGPGGYTF. V gene TRBV5-4 combines with J gene TRBJ1-2; D is uncertain. CDR1 is SGHNT and CDR2 is YYREEE in the germline V gene (reference sequence). The CDR3 totals 14 residues. V was trimmed by 0 bases and J by 8 bases, leaving 14 bases between them.

There are a few counts of this clone. The chain has TRBV5-4 and TRBJ2-5; D not certain. Trimming pared 0 bases from V and 5 bases from J, leaving 5 bases between. The CDR3 spans 12 residues. Per germline, CDR1 SGHNT and CDR2 YYREEE (reference sequence). CDR3 protein: CASSLGEETQYF. CDR3 DNA: TGTGCCAGCAGCTTGGGTGAGGAGACCCAGTACTTC.

The V gene is TRBV3-1 (or the pseudogene TRBV3-2), the J gene TRBJ2-4; TRBD2 is a possible D gene (6 bases). The CDR3 is 16 amino acids. Trimming took 4 bases from V and 0 from J, leaving 13 bases between them. Germline V gene lookup returns CDR1 LGHDT and CDR2 YNNKEL (reference sequence). The chain's CDR3 is CASSPQGGVAKNIQYF. For the CDR3, the DNA is TGTGCCAGCAGCCCCCAAGGCGGGGTAGCCAAAAACATTCAGTACTTC.

The chain carries TRBV28 and TRBJ1-2; 9 bases are shared with TRBD1. Germline V gene data show CDR1 as MDHEN and CDR2 as SYDVKM. J was trimmed by 6 bases and V by 2 bases; bases with no gene match: 4. This CDR3 has 14 amino acids. DNA for the CDR3: TGTGCCAGCAGTTTAGGGGACAGGGTAAATGGCTACACCTTC. It encodes CASSLGDRVNGYTF.

The chain's CDR3 is CASSPGLAGAGDTQYF. CDR3 nucleotides: TGTGCCAGCAGCCCTGGACTAGCGGGGGCGGGAGATACGCAGTATTTT. The chain links TRBV5-4 to TRBJ2-3; 13 bases are a match to TRBD2. There are 16 residues in the CDR3. CDR1 SGHNT and CDR2 YYREEE come from the germline V gene (reference sequence). The J segment lost 5 bases and the V segment lost 4 bases, leaving 7 bases of the junction unmatched.

There are a few counts of this clone. The chain uses TRBV2 and TRBJ2-1; possibly TRBD2 for D (6 bases). In germline, CDR1 is SNHLY, CDR2 FYNNEI. The V end was cut by 8 bases, the J end by 4 bases, with 9 bases between. The CDR3 extends over 12 amino acids. In DNA form, the CDR3 reads TGTGCCAGCTGCGGGATTTACAATGAGCAGTTCTTC. Translated: CASCGIYNEQFF.

The CDR3, as DNA: TGTGCCAGCAGTTCTCGGGGGGTAGGCTATGGCTACACCTTC. Translation gives CASSSRGVGYGYTF. V gene TRBV6-5 combines with J gene TRBJ1-2, with D possibly matching TRBD1 (5 bases). The CDR3 totals 14 residues. V was clipped by 4 bases and J by 4 bases, with 13 bases between them. Germline V CDR1 and CDR2: MNHEY, SVGAGI.

The rearrangement links TRBV21-1 to TRBJ2-2; TRBD2 was called by the table and not checked on the DNA. TRBV21-1 is marked as a pseudogene. The CDR3 loop spans 15 amino acids. CDR3 nucleotides: TGTGCCAGCAGCTCTACGGGACTAGCGATGGGGGAGCTGTTTTTT. This sequence encodes CASSSTGLAMGELFF.

There are a few counts of this clone. CDR3 amino acids: CASSSGTAYGYTF. DNA of the CDR3: TGTGCCAGCAGCTCCGGGACAGCCTATGGCTACACCTTC. The chain joins TRBV7-9 to TRBJ1-2, with 7 bases aligning to TRBD1. The CDR3 covers 13 residues. Germline CDR1 SEHNR, CDR2 FQNEAQ (reference sequence). V lost 4 bases, J lost 4 bases, and 3 bases stayed unmatched.

This chain joins TRBV14 and TRBJ2-3; TRBD2 agrees at 11 bases. This CDR3 comprises 19 residues. Germline CDR1 and CDR2: SGHDN and FVKESK. V was clipped by 1 base and J by 1 base; unmatched bases: 10. CDR3 residues: CASSQGRTSGRHRTDTQYF. CDR3 nucleotide sequence: TGTGCCAGCAGCCAAGGCCGGACTAGCGGGCGCCACCGCACAGATACGCAGTATTTT.

This clone was seen only once. The chain is built from TRBV6-1 and TRBJ1-5; D uncertain. Germline V gene data show CDR1 as MNHNS and CDR2 as SASEGT. V lost 1 base and J 5 bases, leaving 6 bases between the germline ends. The CDR3 covers 13 residues. CDR3 in DNA: TGTGCCAGCAGTGAAGACAGTTATCAGCCCCAGCATTTT. Amino acids: CASSEDSYQPQHF.

The rearrangement uses TRBV24-1 and TRBJ1-5; 7 bases match TRBD1. J lost 0 bases, V lost 3 bases, and 10 bases had no gene match. The germline gives CDR1 KGHDR, CDR2 SFDVKD. The CDR3 sequence is 18 residues long. The CDR3 reads CATSDTKLTGLSNQPQHF. In DNA form, the CDR3 reads TGTGCCACCAGTGATACGAAACTGACAGGGCTTAGCAATCAGCCCCAGCATTTT.

The chain is built from TRBV7-2 and TRBJ2-3; TRBD2 is a possible D gene (6 bases). The CDR3 loop spans 15 amino acids. With 4 bases removed from V and 1 base from J, the gap between germline ends came to 12 bases. The germline gives CDR1 SGHTA, CDR2 FQGNSA. CDR3 in amino acids: CASSSAGTGTDTQYF. The CDR3 DNA sequence: TGTGCCAGCAGCTCGGCGGGGACGGGCACAGATACGCAGTATTTT.

This clone was seen once. The chain recombines TRBV29-1 with TRBJ1-1; D is ambiguous. CDR1 is SQVTM and CDR2 is ANQGSEA in the germline V gene. The CDR3 runs 13 residues. Between the trimmed V and J ends, which lost 1 base and 1 base, there was a span of 7 bases. CDR3 loop: CSVEGQANTEAFF. The CDR3 DNA is TGCAGCGTTGAAGGCCAGGCGAACACTGAAGCTTTCTTT.

The V call is TRBV5-8, the J call TRBJ1-2; TRBD1 might be the D (6 bases). CDR1 and CDR2 (germline): SGHTS, YDEGEE. V was trimmed by 0 bases and J by 10 bases, leaving 7 bases between them. This CDR3 is 11 amino acids long. CDR3: CASSLVGAYTF. The CDR3 DNA follows: TGTGCCAGCAGCTTGGTGGGGGCCTACACCTTC.

The chain recombines TRBV5-1 with TRBJ2-1; D may be TRBD1 (6 bases). CDR3 size: 15 residues. V was clipped by 4 bases and J by 7 bases, with 18 bases between them. CDR1 SGHRS and CDR2 YFSETQ come from the germline V gene. In DNA form, the CDR3 reads TGCGCCAGCAGCCTACGGACAGCCGGCTGGAATGAGCAGTTCTTC. It codes for CASSLRTAGWNEQFF.